One and the same sample provided the 24 T cell receptor beta chains below, sequenced in a study of early T cells in non-severe SARS-CoV-2 infection. From the 5' RACE reads, TCRdb called clonotypes with MiXCR, one entry per CDR3 protein. The sample yields 70,000 to 85,000 distinct CDR3 sequences, approximately 13% seen once. The sequenced sample was whole blood. The receptor set was obtained from an adult who was a healthcare worker with PCR-confirmed SARS-CoV-2 infection or an uninfected control (not recorded which).

This clonotype was seen only a few times. The genes are TRBV7-8 and TRBJ2-7; the D is unclear. Trimming removed 4 bases at V and 4 bases at J, with 11 bases between. This CDR3 region has 13 residues. Germline lookup yields CDR1 SGHVS and CDR2 FQNEAQ. CDR3 amino acids: CASSSLSGYEQYF. The DNA of the CDR3 is TGTGCCAGCAGCTCCCTCTCGGGTTACGAGCAGTACTTC.

This clonotype was counted at least ten times. V and J are TRBV6-2 or TRBV6-3 and TRBJ2-1; 11 nucleotides agree with TRBD2. Germline values: CDR1 MNHEY, CDR2 SVGEGT. The CDR3 runs to 16 residues. Unmatched junction bases numbered 14, after V lost 6 bases and J lost 10 bases. CDR3 region: CASSTPGLAGPREQFF. CDR3 sequence (DNA): TGTGCCAGCAGCACACCCGGACTAGCGGGTCCAAGGGAGCAGTTCTTC.

This clonotype appeared many times. The gene calls are TRBV11-2 and TRBJ2-5; D remains unclear. Germline CDR1 and CDR2: SGHAT and FQNNGV. Trimming stripped 6 bases from V and 2 bases from J, with 7 bases between. The CDR3 has 12 amino acids. The CDR3 spells CASRTFQETQYF. The CDR3 DNA is TGTGCCAGCAGGACCTTTCAAGAGACCCAGTACTTC.

This clonotype turned up a few times. This chain links TRBV5-4 with TRBJ1-2; unclear D gene. Germline values: CDR1 SGHNT, CDR2 YYREEE (reference sequence). This CDR3 is 16 amino acids long. V lost 2 bases and J 5 bases, leaving 19 bases between the germline ends. In nucleotides, the CDR3 is TGTGCCAGCAGCTTACAGAGGGCAGCAATCCTTTATGGCTACACCTTC. This codes for CASSLQRAAILYGYTF.

The chain joins TRBV25-1 to TRBJ2-1, with D perhaps TRBD2 (6 bases). CDR1 is MGHDK and CDR2 is SYGVNS in the germline V gene. The CDR3 has 15 residues. Trimming shortened V by 8 bases and J by 9 bases, and 23 bases separated the two germline ends. For the CDR3, the DNA is TGTGCCAGCGTTTCGGGGGTAGCGCCCCAGGGTGAGCAGTTCTTC. Encoded protein: CASVSGVAPQGEQFF.

This clonotype was observed many times. The J gene is TRBJ1-2, the V gene TRBV5-4; D is uncertain. V was shortened by 5 bases and J by 2 bases, with 10 bases between the two germline ends. The CDR3 has 13 residues. Germline loops: CDR1 SGHNT, CDR2 YYREEE (reference sequence). The CDR3 here is CASSTGKNYGYTF. In DNA form, the CDR3 reads TGTGCCAGCAGTACCGGGAAAAACTATGGCTACACCTTC.

The CDR3 region has the DNA TGCAGCGTTAAGACAGGATCCTATGGCTACACCTTC. Protein sequence: CSVKTGSYGYTF. V and J are TRBV29-1 and TRBJ1-2, with a possible D match to TRBD1 (6 bases). The CDR3 has 12 residues. Germline V gene data show CDR1 as SQVTM and CDR2 as ANQGSEA. The V end lost 5 bases, the J end lost 4 bases, and 11 bases lay between the germline ends.

This clonotype turned up a few times. This sequence joins TRBV7-8 and TRBJ2-5, with D hard to call. This CDR3 region has 15 residues. Germline V lookup: CDR1 SGHVS, CDR2 FQNEAQ. The V and J ends lost 6 bases and 1 base respectively, with 15 bases between them. CDR3 coding DNA: TGTGCCAGCAGTCCCCGTCGAGTCACCCAAGAGACCCAGTACTTC. Protein product: CASSPRRVTQETQYF. Together with reference TRBV7-8 and TRBJ2-5, the CDR3 gives the full variable domain: GAGVSQSPRYKVAKRGQDVALRCDPISGHVSLFWYQQALGQGPEFLTYFQNEAQLDKSGLPSDRFFAERPEGSVSTLKIQRTQQEDSAVYLCASSPRRVTQETQYFGPGTRLLVL.

This clonotype turned up a few times. V gene TRBV6-2 or TRBV6-3 combines with J gene TRBJ2-3; perhaps D is TRBD1 or TRBD2 (5 bases each). Germline V gene data show CDR1 as MNHEY and CDR2 as SVGEGT. This CDR3 is 14 amino acids long. V gave up 5 bases and J gave up 5 bases, with 14 bases separating them. Written as DNA, the CDR3 is TGTGCCAGCAGTCGACGGGACGTACTAGATACGCAGTATTTT. Protein product: CASSRRDVLDTQYF.

In nucleotides, the CDR3 is TGTGCCAGTAGTATTCAGACGGCTAACTATGGCTACACCTTC. Its protein is CASSIQTANYGYTF. The chain joins TRBV19 to TRBJ1-2; D is unresolved. Germline lookup yields CDR1 LNHDA and CDR2 SQIVND (reference sequence). CDR3 length: 14 residues. Trimming cost V 3 bases and J 0 bases, with 8 bases left between them.

This clonotype was seen many times. V gene TRBV12-3 or TRBV12-4 combines with J gene TRBJ1-1, with D perhaps matching TRBD1 (6 bases). The CDR3 has 14 amino acids. Trimming removed 3 bases at V and 4 bases at J, with 12 bases between. CDR3 sequence: CASSLGGASTEAFF. The CDR3 region has the DNA TGTGCCAGCAGTTTGGGGGGGGCCAGCACTGAAGCTTTCTTT.

In this sample, this clonotype turned up a few times. This chain joins TRBV6-5 and TRBJ2-3; possible D gene TRBD2, 6 bases. CDR1 MNHEY and CDR2 SVGAGI come from the germline V gene. Trimming shortened V by 8 bases and J by 1 base, and 22 bases separated the two germline ends. The CDR3 contains 17 residues. The CDR3 is CASRETTSSFRTDTQYF. CDR3 sequence (DNA): TGTGCCAGCCGGGAGACGACTAGTTCTTTCCGCACAGATACGCAGTATTTT.

This clonotype was detected ten times or more. The V and J genes are TRBV4-3 and TRBJ2-2, with no clear D. Trimming left V 1 base short and J 7 bases short, with 4 bases between. The CDR3 contains 12 residues. Germline loops: CDR1 LGHNA, CDR2 YSLEER. This CDR3 reads CASSQVGGELFF. The CDR3 DNA sequence: TGCGCCAGCAGCCAAGTCGGCGGGGAGCTGTTTTTT.

The V call is TRBV19, the J call TRBJ1-2; D ambiguous. CDR3 size: 17 residues. V was clipped by 5 bases and J by 0 bases, with 19 bases between them. The germline gives CDR1 LNHDA, CDR2 SQIVND (reference sequence). The CDR3 spells CASSPRQTPPANYGYTF. CDR3 bases: TGTGCCAGTAGTCCTCGACAAACCCCCCCGGCTAACTATGGCTACACCTTC.

This clonotype was counted ten times or more. J is TRBJ1-2 and V is TRBV10-3; possible D gene TRBD1, 5 bases. V shed 3 bases and J shed 4 bases, with 15 bases lying between them. From germline, CDR1 is ENHRY and CDR2 SYGVKD. This CDR3 is 15 amino acids long. Written as DNA, the CDR3 is TGTGCCATCAGTGATTCAGGGAACGGGGCCTATGGCTACACCTTC. Its translation: CAISDSGNGAYGYTF.

There are a few counts of this clonotype. The chain employs TRBV27 and TRBJ2-6, with D possibly being TRBD1 (6 bases). The CDR3 is made up of 17 amino acids. CDR1 MNHEY and CDR2 SMNVEV come from the germline V gene (reference sequence). V was clipped by 5 bases and J by 0 bases, with 14 bases between them. CDR3 nucleotides: TGTGCCAGCAGTCCCACAGGGACGAGCTCTGGGGCCAACGTCCTGACTTTC. Amino acid sequence: CASSPTGTSSGANVLTF.

The gene calls are TRBV12-3 or TRBV12-4 and TRBJ1-5; D is undetermined. This CDR3 spans 14 amino acids. Trimming took off 6 bases at V and 7 bases at J, with 16 bases between the two ends. CDR3 loop: CASRSQVGLQPQHF. CDR3 nucleotide sequence: TGTGCCAGCAGAAGTCAGGTAGGGTTACAGCCCCAGCATTTT.

This clonotype has ten or more counts. V and J are TRBV29-1 and TRBJ2-2, with D perhaps TRBD1 (6 bases). The germline CDR1 and CDR2 sequences are SQVTM and ANQGSEA. CDR3 size: 14 residues. The V gene lost 7 bases and the J gene lost 1 base, with 13 bases spanning the gap. The CDR3 here is CSAHGTRNTGELFF. CDR3 DNA sequence: TGCAGCGCCCACGGGACAAGGAACACCGGGGAGCTGTTTTTT.

This sequence joins TRBV5-4 and TRBJ2-7, with TRBD2 matching 8 bases. V gave up 4 bases and J gave up 3 bases; unmatched junction bases: 6. Germline CDR1 and CDR2: SGHNT and YYREEE (reference sequence). CDR3 size: 14 residues. CDR3 nucleotide sequence: TGTGCCAGCAGCGGGACCGGGACTAGCTACGAGCAGTACTTC. Translating gives CASSGTGTSYEQYF.

This chain joins TRBV28 and TRBJ2-7; weak D call: TRBD1 (6 bases). V was pared by 5 bases and J by 3 bases, with 8 bases between. The CDR3 extends over 12 amino acids. CDR1 and CDR2 from the germline V gene are MDHEN and SYDVKM. The CDR3: CASSTTGYEQYF. The CDR3 DNA reads TGTGCCAGCAGTACGACAGGCTACGAGCAGTACTTC.

At least ten counts were recorded for this clonotype. This chain joins TRBV29-1 and TRBJ2-7; 7 positions agree with TRBD1. Losses at the gene ends were 5 bases for V and 3 bases for J; bases not matched to a gene: 4. Germline V gives CDR1 SQVTM, CDR2 ANQGSEA. This CDR3 has 12 residues. The CDR3 DNA reads TGCAGCGTTAGGACAGGAAGCTACGAGCAGTACTTC. Amino acids: CSVRTGSYEQYF.

Only a few counts were recorded for this clonotype. The DNA is left out, because the CDR3 cannot be placed on it with certainty; the CDR3 is given as TCRdb lists it. The rearrangement joins TRBV20-1 to TRBJ2-7; the table names TRBD1, a call not compared with the DNA. CDR1 is DFQATT and CDR2 is SNEGSKA in the germline V gene (reference sequence). The CDR3 extends over 11 residues, inclusive of both ends. CDR3 residues: CSARVGAGAHF.

The chain recombines TRBV11-2 with TRBJ2-1; TRBD2 might be the D (6 bases). CDR1 is SGHAT, CDR2 FQNNGV, per germline. The CDR3 consists of 14 residues. V lost 4 bases, J lost 6 bases, and 13 bases lay in between. The CDR3 sequence is CASSSQTSTNEQFF. DNA of the CDR3: TGTGCCAGCAGCTCTCAAACTAGCACCAATGAGCAGTTCTTC.

This rearrangement joins TRBV5-1 to TRBJ1-1; D not certain. CDR3 size: 14 residues. Per germline, CDR1 SGHRS and CDR2 YFSETQ. V was pared by 0 bases and J by 1 base, with 7 bases between. This CDR3 is CASSLARKNTEAFF. The CDR3 DNA reads TGCGCCAGCAGCTTGGCCAGGAAGAACACTGAAGCTTTCTTT.